The next 14 T cell receptor beta chains were all read from a single sample in a study of T-cell reconstitution after alpha-beta-depleted transplantation in children. TCRbeta library construction was performed incorporating unique molecular identifiers. MiXCR was run by TCRdb on the PCR reads, yielding one entry per CDR3 protein. The sample has fewer than 400,000 distinct CDR3 sequences; just over 20% are singletons. The source material was PBMCs from the stem cell graft donor, sampled from the stem cell graft. These receptors all stem from a human donor who donated a stem cell graft to a child with acute myeloid leukemia.

Only a few counts were recorded for this clonotype. This chain links TRBV4-3 with TRBJ2-6; D ambiguous. Germline CDR1 reads LGHNA; CDR2 reads YSLEER. The V and J ends lost 0 bases and 0 bases respectively, with 3 bases between them. The CDR3 spans 15 residues. The chain's CDR3 is CASSQEPSGANVLTF. DNA of the CDR3: TGCGCCAGCAGCCAAGAGCCCTCTGGGGCCAACGTCCTGACTTTC.

V and J are TRBV9 and TRBJ2-1, with D possibly being TRBD2 (5 bases). Germline V gene sequence: CDR1 SGDLS, CDR2 YYNGEE. The length of the CDR3 is 15 residues. Trimming cost V 0 bases and J 3 bases, with 10 bases left between them. The CDR3 DNA reads as TGTGCCAGCAGCGTAGCTTCTAGCTTCTACAATGAGCAGTTCTTC. This codes for CASSVASSFYNEQFF.

The V gene is TRBV20-1, the J gene TRBJ2-5; 11 bases agree with TRBD2. This CDR3 has 13 residues. Unmatched junction bases numbered 5, after V lost 4 bases and J lost 7 bases. Germline V gene lookup returns CDR1 DFQATT and CDR2 SNEGSKA (reference sequence). CDR3 nucleotide sequence: TGCAGTGCTACTTTAGCGGGAGGGGGGACCCAGTACTTC. Protein sequence: CSATLAGGGTQYF.

This clonotype was detected only a few times. This rearrangement joins TRBV24-1 to TRBJ2-5; D call uncertain. This CDR3 is 13 amino acids long. V was clipped by 4 bases and J by 0 bases, with 5 bases between them. Germline CDR1 reads KGHDR; CDR2 reads SFDVKD. CDR3 nucleotides: TGTGCCACCAGTGAAGGCCACCAAGAGACCCAGTACTTC. It encodes CATSEGHQETQYF.

The chain couples TRBV2 to TRBJ2-3; no reliable D call. The V end was cut by 2 bases, the J end by 4 bases, with 16 bases between. The germline V gene has CDR1 SNHLY and CDR2 FYNNEI. The CDR3 totals 16 residues. The chain's CDR3 is CASSELRARGPDTQYF. In DNA form, the CDR3 reads TGTGCCAGCAGTGAACTACGAGCAAGAGGCCCAGATACGCAGTATTTT.

This clonotype showed up many times. This sequence joins TRBV12-3 or TRBV12-4 and TRBJ2-1; D is possibly TRBD2 (5 bases). There are 16 residues in the CDR3. The V and J ends lost 7 bases and 0 bases respectively, with 16 bases between them. CDR3 protein: CASTLGGSDSYNEQFF. The DNA for the CDR3 is TGTGCCAGCACCCTTGGCGGGTCTGACTCCTACAATGAGCAGTTCTTC.

Note on this clonotype: A junction boundary mismatches the germline segment, possibly from a read error. This sequence joins TRBV4-3 and TRBJ2-1, with 7 bases aligning to TRBD2. This CDR3 has 16 residues. The germline CDR1 and CDR2 sequences are LGHNA and YSLEER. CDR3 in amino acids: CASRQDSSGTHNEQFF. Here the CDR3 DNA reads TGCGCCAGCAGACAAGATTCCAGCGGGACGCACAATGAGCAGTTCTTC.

The genes are TRBV5-1 and TRBJ2-1; D unclear. The CDR3 runs 13 residues. Germline V lookup: CDR1 SGHRS, CDR2 YFSETQ. The V gene lost 0 bases and the J gene lost 7 bases, with 8 bases spanning the gap. The CDR3 loop is CASSLGPPNEQFF. The CDR3 nucleotides read TGCGCCAGCAGCTTGGGACCTCCGAATGAGCAGTTCTTC.

In this sample, this clonotype turned up a few times. The chain links TRBV20-1 to TRBJ2-1; TRBD1 is a possible D gene (6 bases). V lost 0 bases, J lost 5 bases, and 14 bases lay in between. The CDR3 runs to 15 residues. Germline CDR1 is DFQATT and CDR2 is SNEGSKA (reference sequence). The CDR3 spells CSARDLRQAHNEQFF. The CDR3 region has the DNA TGCAGTGCTAGAGATCTGCGACAGGCCCACAATGAGCAGTTCTTC.

This clonotype was observed at least ten times. V is TRBV27 and J is TRBJ2-6; 10 positions match TRBD2. Per the germline V gene, CDR1 is MNHEY and CDR2 is SMNVEV (reference sequence). The CDR3 length is 19 residues. V lost 0 bases, J lost 1 base, and 6 bases stayed unmatched. The CDR3: CASSLSSSGSSSGANVLTF. The CDR3 region has the DNA TGTGCCAGCAGTTTATCGTCTAGCGGGAGTTCGTCTGGGGCCAACGTCCTGACTTTC.

This clonotype was counted at least ten times. This chain joins TRBV20-1 and TRBJ2-3, with a weak D call TRBD1 (5 bases). Deletions cut 3 bases from V and 2 bases from J, with 18 bases between. Looked up from germline, CDR1 is DFQATT and CDR2 is SNEGSKA (reference sequence). The CDR3 is 16 residues long. CDR3: CSASGLPGRDTDTQYF. The CDR3, as DNA: TGCAGTGCTAGCGGGCTTCCAGGGCGAGACACAGATACGCAGTATTTT.

This clonotype was counted a few times. The rearrangement joins TRBV29-1 to TRBJ1-3; a possible D gene is TRBD1 (5 bases). The V gene's germline CDR1 is SQVTM and CDR2 ANQGSEA. The CDR3 consists of 14 residues. Trimming took 4 bases from V and 1 from J, leaving 11 bases between them. CDR3 DNA: TGCAGCGTTGTTGGGGGTCGGTCTGGAAACACCATATATTTT. Protein product: CSVVGGRSGNTIYF. Complete variable domain (other parts from reference TRBV29-1 and TRBJ1-3): SAVISQKPSRDICQRGTSLTIQCQVDSQVTMMFWYRQQPGQSLTLIATANQGSEATYESGFVIDKFPISRPNLTFSTLTVSNMSPEDSSIYLCSVVGGRSGNTIYFGEGSWLTVV.

In DNA, the CDR3 is TGTGCCACCCGGGACAGGGTCTCCTACGAGCAGTACTTC. It translates to CATRDRVSYEQYF. The V gene is TRBV25-1, the J gene TRBJ2-7; 9 bases agree with TRBD1. Trimming at V came to 10 bases and at J to 0 bases, leaving 4 bases not matched to a gene. Germline-derived CDR1 and CDR2 are MGHDK and SYGVNS. This CDR3 region has 13 residues.

This clonotype was detected only a few times. V and J are TRBV7-6 and TRBJ2-2; 11 bases match TRBD1. Germline values: CDR1 SGHVS, CDR2 FNYEAQ. The CDR3 sequence is 17 residues long. Germline trimming cut 5 bases from V and 3 bases from J; bases unmatched to any gene: 8. CDR3 in DNA: TGTGCCAGCAGCGGAGGGACAGGGGGGACGGACACCGGGGAGCTGTTTTTT. It translates to CASSGGTGGTDTGELFF.